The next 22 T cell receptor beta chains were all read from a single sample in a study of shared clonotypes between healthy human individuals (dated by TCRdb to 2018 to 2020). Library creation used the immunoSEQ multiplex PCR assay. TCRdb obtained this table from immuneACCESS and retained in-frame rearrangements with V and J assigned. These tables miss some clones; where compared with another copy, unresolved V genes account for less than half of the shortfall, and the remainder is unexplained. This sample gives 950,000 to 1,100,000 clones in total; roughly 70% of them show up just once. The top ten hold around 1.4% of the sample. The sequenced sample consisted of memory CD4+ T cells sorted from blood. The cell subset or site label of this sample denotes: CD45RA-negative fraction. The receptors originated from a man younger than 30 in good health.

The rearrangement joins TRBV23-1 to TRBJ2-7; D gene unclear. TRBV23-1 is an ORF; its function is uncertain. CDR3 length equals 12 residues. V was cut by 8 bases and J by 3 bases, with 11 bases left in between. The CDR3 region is CASRWGSYEQYF. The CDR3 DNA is TGCGCCAGCCGGTGGGGAAGCTACGAGCAGTACTTC.

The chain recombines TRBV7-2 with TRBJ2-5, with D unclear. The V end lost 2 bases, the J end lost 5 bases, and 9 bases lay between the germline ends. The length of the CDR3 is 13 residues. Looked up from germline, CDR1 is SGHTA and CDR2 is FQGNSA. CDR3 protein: CASSLIVRETQYF. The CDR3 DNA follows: TGTGCCAGCAGCTTAATTGTTCGGGAGACCCAGTACTTC.

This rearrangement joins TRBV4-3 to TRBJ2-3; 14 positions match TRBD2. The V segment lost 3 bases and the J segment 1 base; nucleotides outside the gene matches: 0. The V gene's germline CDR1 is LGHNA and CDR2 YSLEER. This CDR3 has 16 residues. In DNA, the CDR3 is TGCGCCAGCAGCCAGGGACTAGCGGGAGGCACAGATACGCAGTATTTT. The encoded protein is CASSQGLAGGTDTQYF.

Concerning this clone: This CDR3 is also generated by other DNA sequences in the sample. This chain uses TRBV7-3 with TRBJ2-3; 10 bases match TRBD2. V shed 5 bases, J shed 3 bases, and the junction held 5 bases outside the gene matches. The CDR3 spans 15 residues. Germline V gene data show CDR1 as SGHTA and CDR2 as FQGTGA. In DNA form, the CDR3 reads TGTGCCAGCAGCGTAAGCGGGGGGGCGACAGATACGCAGTATTTT. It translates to CASSVSGGATDTQYF.

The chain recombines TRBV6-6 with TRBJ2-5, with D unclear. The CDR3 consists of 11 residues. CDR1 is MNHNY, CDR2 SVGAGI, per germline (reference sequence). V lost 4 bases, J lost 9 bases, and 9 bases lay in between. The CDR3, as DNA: TGTGCCAGCAGTTCCTTCGGGTCCCAGTACTTC. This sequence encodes CASSSFGSQYF.

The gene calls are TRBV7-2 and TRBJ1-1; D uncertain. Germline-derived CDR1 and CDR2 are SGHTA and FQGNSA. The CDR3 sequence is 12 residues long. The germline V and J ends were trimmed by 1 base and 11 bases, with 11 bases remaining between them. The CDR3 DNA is TGTGCCAGCAGCTTAGGCGTAACGAGTGCTTTCTTT. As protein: CASSLGVTSAFF.

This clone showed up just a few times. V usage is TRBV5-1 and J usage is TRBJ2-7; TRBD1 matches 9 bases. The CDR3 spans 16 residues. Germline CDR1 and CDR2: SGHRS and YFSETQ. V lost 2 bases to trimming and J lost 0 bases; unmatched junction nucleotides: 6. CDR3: CASSLWTGASSYEQYF. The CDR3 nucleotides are TGCGCCAGCAGCTTATGGACAGGGGCGAGCTCCTACGAGCAGTACTTC.

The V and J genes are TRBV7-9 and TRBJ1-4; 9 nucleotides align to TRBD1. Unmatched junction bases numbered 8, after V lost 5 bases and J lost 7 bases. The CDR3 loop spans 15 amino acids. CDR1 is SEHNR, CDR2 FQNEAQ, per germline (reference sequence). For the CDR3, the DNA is TGTGCCAGCAGCACCCCGACAGGGGGGGGTGAAAAACTGTTTTTT. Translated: CASSTPTGGGEKLFF.

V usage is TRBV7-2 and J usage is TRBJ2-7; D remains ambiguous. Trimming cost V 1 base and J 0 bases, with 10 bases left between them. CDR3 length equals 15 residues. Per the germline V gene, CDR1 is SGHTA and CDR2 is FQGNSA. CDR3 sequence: CASSLDAVSSYEQYF. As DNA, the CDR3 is TGTGCCAGCAGCTTAGATGCGGTTAGCTCCTACGAGCAGTACTTC. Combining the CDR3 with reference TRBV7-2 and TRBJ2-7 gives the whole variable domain GAGVSQSPSNKVTEKGKDVELRCDPISGHTALYWYRQSLGQGLEFLIYFQGNSAPDKSGLPSDRFSAERTGGSVSTLTIQRTQQEDSAVYLCASSLDAVSSYEQYFGPGTRLTVT.

The CDR3 coding sequence is TGTGCCTGGGACCGGACAGGGGCCTACGAGCAGTACTTC. Translation gives CAWDRTGAYEQYF. The chain links TRBV30 to TRBJ2-7; 9 bases fit TRBD1. CDR3 length: 13 amino acids. Germline V lookup: CDR1 GTSNPN, CDR2 SVGIG (reference sequence). With 5 bases clipped from V and 2 bases from J, the junction kept 4 bases outside the gene matches.

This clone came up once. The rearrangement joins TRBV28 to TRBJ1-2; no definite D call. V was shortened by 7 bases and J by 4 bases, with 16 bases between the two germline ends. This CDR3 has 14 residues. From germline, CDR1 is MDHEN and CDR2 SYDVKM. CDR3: CASNSDGGLYGYTF. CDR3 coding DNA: TGTGCCAGCAATTCGGACGGAGGTCTCTATGGCTACACCTTC.

For the CDR3, the DNA is TGCAGCGTTCCGCGGGCAGGGAGCAACGAGCAGTACTTC. Translation gives CSVPRAGSNEQYF. The chain has TRBV29-1 and TRBJ2-7; D is tentatively TRBD1 or TRBD2 (5 bases each). CDR1 and CDR2 (germline): SQVTM, ANQGSEA. CDR3 length: 13 residues. The ends were cut back, 5 bases at V and 5 bases at J, with 16 bases in the middle.

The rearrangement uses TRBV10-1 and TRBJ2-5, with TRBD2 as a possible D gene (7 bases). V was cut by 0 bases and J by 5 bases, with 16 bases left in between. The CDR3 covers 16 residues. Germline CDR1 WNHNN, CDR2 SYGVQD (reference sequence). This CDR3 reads CASSESGGRGSETQYF. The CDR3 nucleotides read TGCGCCAGCAGTGAGTCGGGGGGGCGCGGGTCGGAGACCCAGTACTTC.

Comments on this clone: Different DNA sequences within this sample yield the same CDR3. This chain's CDR3 is CASSLGVSYEQYF. CDR3 in DNA: TGTGCCAGCAGCCTTGGGGTTTCCTACGAGCAGTACTTC. The chain has TRBV7-2 and TRBJ2-5; no clear D gene. The J call may be in error: the DNA end matches TRBJ2-7 better. CDR1 SGHTA and CDR2 FQGNSA come from the germline V gene. The CDR3 covers 13 residues.

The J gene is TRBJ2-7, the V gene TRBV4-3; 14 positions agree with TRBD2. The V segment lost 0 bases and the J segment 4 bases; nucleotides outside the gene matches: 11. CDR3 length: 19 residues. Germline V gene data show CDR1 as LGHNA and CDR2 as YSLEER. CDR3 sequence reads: CASSQDALGLAGATYEQYF. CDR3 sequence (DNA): TGCGCCAGCAGCCAAGATGCGTTGGGACTAGCGGGAGCAACGTACGAGCAGTACTTC.

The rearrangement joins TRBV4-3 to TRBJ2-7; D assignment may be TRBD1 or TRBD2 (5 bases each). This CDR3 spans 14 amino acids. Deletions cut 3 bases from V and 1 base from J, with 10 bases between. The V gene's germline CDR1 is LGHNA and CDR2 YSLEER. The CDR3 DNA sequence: TGCGCCAGCAGCCAGGGGGTACCTTCCTACGAGCAGTACTTC. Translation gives CASSQGVPSYEQYF.

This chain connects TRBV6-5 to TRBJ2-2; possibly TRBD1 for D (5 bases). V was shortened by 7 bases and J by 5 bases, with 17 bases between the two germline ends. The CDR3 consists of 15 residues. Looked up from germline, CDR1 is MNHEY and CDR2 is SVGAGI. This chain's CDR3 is CASKKGQTRTGELFF. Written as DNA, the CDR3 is TGTGCCAGCAAAAAGGGGCAGACGCGGACCGGGGAGCTGTTTTTT.

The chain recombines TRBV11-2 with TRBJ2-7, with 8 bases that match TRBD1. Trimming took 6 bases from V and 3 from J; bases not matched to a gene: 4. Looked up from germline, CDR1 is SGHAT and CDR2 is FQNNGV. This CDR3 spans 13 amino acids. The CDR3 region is CASRRTGIYEQYF. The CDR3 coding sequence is TGTGCCAGCAGAAGGACAGGGATCTACGAGCAGTACTTC.

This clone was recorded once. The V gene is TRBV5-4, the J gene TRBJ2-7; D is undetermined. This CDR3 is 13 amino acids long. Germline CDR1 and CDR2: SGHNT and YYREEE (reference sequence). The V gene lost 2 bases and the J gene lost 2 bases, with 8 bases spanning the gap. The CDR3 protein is CASSFPDTYEQYF. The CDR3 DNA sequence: TGTGCCAGCAGCTTTCCAGACACCTACGAGCAGTACTTC.

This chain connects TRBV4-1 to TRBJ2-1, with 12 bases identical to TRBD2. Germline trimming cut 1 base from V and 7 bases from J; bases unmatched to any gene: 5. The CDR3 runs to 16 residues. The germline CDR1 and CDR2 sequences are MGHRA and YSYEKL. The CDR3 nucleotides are TGCGCCAGCAGCCAAGGGGGACTAGCGGGCGGGAATGAGCAGTTCTTC. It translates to CASSQGGLAGGNEQFF.

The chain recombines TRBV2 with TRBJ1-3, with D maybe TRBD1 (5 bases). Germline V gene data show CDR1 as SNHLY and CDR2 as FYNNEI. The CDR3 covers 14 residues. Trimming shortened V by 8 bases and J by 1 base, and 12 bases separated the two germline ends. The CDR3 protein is CASEGTVSGNTIYF. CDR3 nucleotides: TGTGCCAGCGAGGGGACGGTTTCTGGAAACACCATATATTTT.

For the CDR3, the DNA is TGTGCCAGCGATTCTTCAGGGGGCGCAACTAATGAAAAACTGTTTTTT. Its translation: CASDSSGGATNEKLFF. This chain connects TRBV19 to TRBJ1-4; 8 bases are shared with TRBD1. V gave up 9 bases and J gave up 0 bases; unmatched junction bases: 9. This CDR3 has 16 residues. CDR1 and CDR2 from the germline V gene are LNHDA and SQIVND (reference sequence).